These T cell receptor beta chains were read from a single sample in a study of cytomegalovirus exposure and HLA in healthy donors. Using immunoSEQ multiplex PCR, the repertoire was profiled, and TCRdb retains in-frame clones only, with some absent. The sample has about 57,000 clones; approximately 72% are singletons. The sample taken for sequencing was PBMCs. The receptors were sampled from a woman aged 50 to 65 in good health and CMV-seronegative. The CDR3 runs from the conserved cysteine through the conserved F or W. The order of the fields is J gene, clone size, CDR3 length, D gene, V gene, CDR3 DNA, CDR3 protein. A D gene is named only where the DNA matches it firmly. Not all rows give a size; the values are once, few, many and, for expanded clones, a class.

>TRBJ2-7|.|12|.|TRBV7-9
TGTGCCAGCAGCTTGGACATCTATGAGCAGTACTTC
CASSLDIYEQYF
>TRBJ2-3|.|19|TRBD2|TRBV28
TGTGCCAGCAGTTCGTCAGCTTTGGGAGGGCCGCGGAGCACAGATACGCAGTATTTT
CASSSSALGGPRSTDTQYF
>TRBJ1-5|.|14|.|TRBV4-2
TGTGCCAGCAGCCAAGACAGCGGGAATCAGCCCCAGCATTTT
CASSQDSGNQPQHF
>TRBJ2-7|.|15|.|TRBV28
TGTGCCAGCTGGGGGAATAGCGGAGAGGGGTACGAGCAGTACTTC
CASWGNSGEGYEQYF
>TRBJ1-4|.|16|.|TRBV9
TGTGCCAGCAGCGTCCGAGGTACTGCAACTAATGAAAAACTGTTTTTT
CASSVRGTATNEKLFF
>TRBJ1-3|.|12|.|TRBV25-1
TGTGCCAGCATCAGCTCTGGAAACACCATATATTTT
CASISSGNTIYF
>TRBJ1-2|.|12|.|TRBV5-6
TGTGCCAGCAGCTTGTCTAGGAGTGGCTACACCTTC
CASSLSRSGYTF
>TRBJ1-2|.|17|TRBD1|TRBV28
TGTGCCAGCAGTGGGCCGTCTGGGACAGGCCCTAACTATGGCTACACCTTC
CASSGPSGTGPNYGYTF
>TRBJ1-1|.|15|.|TRBV6-5
TGTGCCAGCAGTTACGGCAACTCGGGAAACACTGAAGCTTTCTTT
CASSYGNSGNTEAFF
>TRBJ2-7|.|14|.|TRBV4-1
TGCGCCAGCAGCCAAGATGAGAGGGCCTACGAGCAGTACTTC
CASSQDERAYEQYF
>TRBJ1-5|few|14|.|TRBV6-6
TGTGCCAGCAGAAGGGCAGGGGACAATCAGCCCCAGCATTTT
CASRRAGDNQPQHF
>TRBJ1-5|once|15|.|TRBV7-8
TGTGCCAGCAGCCCCTGGGCTGGCGGCAATCAGCCCCAGCATTTT
CASSPWAGGNQPQHF
>TRBJ1-4|.|12|TRBD1|TRBV9
TGTGCCAGCAGCACCGGACAGGGAGTGCTGTTTTTT
CASSTGQGVLFF
>TRBJ1-4|few|14|.|TRBV7-8
TGTGCCAGCAGCGCGGGAGGAACTAATGAAAAACTGTTTTTT
CASSAGGTNEKLFF
>TRBJ1-1|.|13|.|TRBV10-2
TGCGCCAGCAGTGAAGGGCGGGACACTGAAGCTTTCTTT
CASSEGRDTEAFF
>TRBJ2-2|.|13|.|TRBV14
TGTGCCAGCAGCCAAGCCGTTCGGGGGGAGCTGTTTTTT
CASSQAVRGELFF
>TRBJ1-5|few|16|.|TRBV18
TGTGCCAGCTCACCGACCCAGGGAGGCGGCAATCAGCCCCAGCATTTT
CASSPTQGGGNQPQHF
>TRBJ1-5|.|14|.|TRBV10-3
TGTGCCATCAGTGAGTCGGGAGGGAATCAGCCCCAGCATTTT
CAISESGGNQPQHF
>TRBJ2-7|.|13|.|TRBV10-1
TGCGCCAGCAGTGACCCCCCAGGTTTCGAGCAGTACTTC
CASSDPPGFEQYF
>TRBJ1-6|.|15|.|TRBV30
TGTGCCTGGAGTGGAGAGAGCTCCTATAATTCACCCCTCCACTTT
CAWSGESSYNSPLHF
>TRBJ2-7|.|16|TRBD2|TRBV6-6
TGTGCCAGCAGTTACTCGATATCTAGCGGGAATTCGGAGCAGTACTTC
CASSYSISSGNSEQYF
>TRBJ2-1|.|14|TRBD1|TRBV11-2
TGTGCCAGCAGCTTAGGGGACAGGGACAATGAGCAGTTCTTC
CASSLGDRDNEQFF
>TRBJ2-5|.|13|TRBD2|TRBV25-1
TGTGCCAGCAGTAAACCGGGAGGAGAGACCCAGTACTTC
CASSKPGGETQYF
>TRBJ2-2|.|17|TRBD2|TRBV27
TGTGCCAGCAGTTCGAAAGGGACTAGCGGGAGCGTGGGGGAGCTGTTTTTT
CASSSKGTSGSVGELFF